What follows is one T cell receptor beta chain and its context. Its specificity is not known. Germline V CDR1 and CDR2: SGHTA, FQGNSA. The V gene end was trimmed by 5 bases and the J gene end by 8 bases; junction bases not matched to a gene: 4. CDR3 length equals 13 residues. The data derive from a study of CD8+CD57+ T cells in acquired aplastic anemia. Study in general: DNA recovered from sorted CD4+ and CD8+ cells had a mean of approximately 3.2 ug. Study-level results: Common to patients and controls were twenty-nine CD8+ CDR3 sequences.

Using genomic DNA as the template, TCR beta VDJ and CDR3 profiling was carried out. TCRdb re-called the reads through MiXCR, storing one row per CDR3 protein. The top ten clones hold under 9% of a sample with roughly 240,000 distinct CDR3 sequences, about 44% of them seen once. Patients chosen for sequencing had CD8+CD57+ cells that had expanded, as shown by flow cytometry. Severe acquired aplastic anemia was present in all patients. This clonotype originated in a human donor with aplastic anemia. Sequenced input: sorted CD4+, CD8+, or CD8+CD57+ T cells (not recorded which) from PBMCs. V is TRBV7-2 and J is TRBJ1-2, with 11 bases that match TRBD1. CDR3 loop: CASSQDRGQGYTF. CDR3 nucleotide sequence: TGTGCCAGCAGCCAGGACAGGGGGCAAGGCTACACCTTC.